This record covers a single T cell receptor (beta chain). The CDR3 extends over 15 amino acids. V gave up 6 bases and J gave up 5 bases, with 18 bases separating them. Germline CDR1 reads SGHTS; CDR2 reads YDEGEE. The repertoire was sequenced with immunoSEQ multiplex PCR; TCRdb's copy has only in-frame clones and lacks some. This table has around 28,000 clones, around 90% appearing once. This entry comes from a study of T cell changes during pregnancy in multiple sclerosis. The chain has TRBV5-8 and TRBJ1-5; D not resolved. The receptor's source is a female donor in good health, enrolled as a control in a pregnancy study. Specimen: CD4+ T cells from peripheral blood mononuclear cells, collected in the first trimester of pregnancy. The CDR3 bases are TGTGCCAGCACGTATGGAGGAAGTTTTCATCAGCCCCAGCATTTT. It is translated as CASTYGGSFHQPQHF. Variable domain in full (rest from reference TRBV5-8 and TRBJ1-5): EAGVTQSPTHLIKTRGQQATLRCSPISGHTSVYWYQQALGLGLQFLLWYDEGEERNRGNFPPRFSGRQFPNYSSELNVNALELEDSALYLCASTYGGSFHQPQHFGDGTRLSIL.